This T cell receptor (beta chain) was retrieved from a study of cytomegalovirus exposure and HLA in healthy donors. PCR primers comprised 60 Vbeta and 13 Jbeta primers. TCRdb's copy holds only in-frame clones and misses some; the assay was immunoSEQ multiplex PCR. The data show roughly 200,000 clones, roughly 85% seen once. In this sample, this clone turned up a few times. Germline V gives CDR1 MNHEY, CDR2 SVGAGI. Losses at the gene ends were 4 bases for V and 4 bases for J; bases not matched to a gene: 3. There are 14 residues in the CDR3. The sample was PBMCs. This sequence was found in a woman aged 45-65 years in good health and CMV-seronegative. The V gene is TRBV6-5, the J gene TRBJ2-3; 9 nucleotides match TRBD1. The CDR3 bases are TGTGCCAGCAGTTTCAGGACAGGGGCAGATACGCAGTATTTT. Translation gives CASSFRTGADTQYF.